This T cell receptor (beta chain) derives from a study of blood T cells in healthy people across ages. Losses at the gene ends were 5 bases for V and 0 bases for J; bases not matched to a gene: 3. The CDR3 loop spans 15 amino acids. The germline V gene has CDR1 SGHRS and CDR2 YFSETQ. Then a second PCR, running about 7 to 11 cycles, was carried out with a sample-barcoded 5' primer and a J-beta primer mix. Using its own MiXCR run on the 5' RACE reads, TCRdb lists one record per CDR3 protein. The sample has around 1.5 million distinct CDR3 sequences; around 55% are singletons. The sample comprised blood. This chain joins TRBV5-1 and TRBJ2-1; TRBD2 matches at 9 bases. The receptor was isolated from a young man in good health. For the CDR3, the DNA is TGCGCCAGCAGGGATAGCGGGAGCTCCTACAATGAGCAGTTCTTC. This gives the protein CASRDSGSSYNEQFF.